The rows below give T cell receptor beta chains drawn from one sample of a study of blood T cell repertoires in COVID-19. TCRdb's table, derived via immunoSEQ multiplex PCR, lists solely in-frame clones and lacks some. This table has approximately 480,000 clones, approximately 90% appearing once. The source material was PBMCs or T cells enriched from blood (not recorded which). Receptors originate from a woman aged 18-30 years who had recovered from COVID-19. The CDR3 runs from the conserved cysteine through the conserved F or W. Fields, in order: clone size, V gene, J gene, D gene, CDR3 DNA, CDR3 protein. The D gene is left open where the match is weak. Size tells how often a clone was seen (once, few, many) or the class of an expanded clone, and some rows leave it out.

abundance: NA; v_gene: TRBV12-5; j_gene: TRBJ1-3; d_gene: NA; CDR3nt: TGTGCTAGTGGTTTCTACGACGGTCCTCGGCGGGTTGGAAACACCATATATTTT; CDR3aa: CASGFYDGPRRVGNTIYF
abundance: NA; v_gene: TRBV2; j_gene: TRBJ2-1; d_gene: TRBD2; CDR3nt: TGTGCCAGCAGTGAATCAGGGACTAGCGGATACAATGAGCAGTTCTTC; CDR3aa: CASSESGTSGYNEQFF
abundance: few; v_gene: TRBV10-1; j_gene: TRBJ1-2; d_gene: NA; CDR3nt: TGCGCCAGCAGTGCCCAGGGATCCTATGGCTACACCTTC; CDR3aa: CASSAQGSYGYTF
abundance: NA; v_gene: TRBV5-1; j_gene: TRBJ2-5; d_gene: NA; CDR3nt: TGCGCCAGCAGCTTGTCCTTGTACAGGCAAGAGACCCAGTACTTC; CDR3aa: CASSLSLYRQETQYF
abundance: NA; v_gene: TRBV5-1; j_gene: TRBJ1-1; d_gene: NA; CDR3nt: TGCGCCAGCACCCAGGACAGATCCAACACTGAAGCTTTCTTT; CDR3aa: CASTQDRSNTEAFF
abundance: NA; v_gene: TRBV2; j_gene: TRBJ2-3; d_gene: TRBD2; CDR3nt: TGTGCCAGCAGCCCTCAGCGGGGAGGCACAGATACGCAGTATTTT; CDR3aa: CASSPQRGGTDTQYF
abundance: NA; v_gene: TRBV29-1; j_gene: TRBJ2-7; d_gene: TRBD2; CDR3nt: TGCAGCGTTCTTTCTTATGGGACTAGCGACGAGCAGTACTTC; CDR3aa: CSVLSYGTSDEQYF
abundance: NA; v_gene: TRBV2; j_gene: TRBJ2-7; d_gene: NA; CDR3nt: TGTGCCAGCGGGAAGCCGGGACTTTTGACCTACGAGCAGTACTTC; CDR3aa: CASGKPGLLTYEQYF
abundance: NA; v_gene: TRBV7-2; j_gene: TRBJ1-2; d_gene: TRBD1; CDR3nt: TGTGCCAGCAGCTTACAGGGGGGCATTAACTATGGCTACACCTTC; CDR3aa: CASSLQGGINYGYTF
abundance: NA; v_gene: TRBV3-1/TRBV3-2; j_gene: TRBJ1-5; d_gene: NA; CDR3nt: TGTGCCAGCAGCCAAGACCTCGCGGGTCAGCCCCAGCATTTT; CDR3aa: CASSQDLAGQPQHF
abundance: NA; v_gene: TRBV11-1; j_gene: TRBJ2-5; d_gene: TRBD2; CDR3nt: TGTGCCAGCAGCTTAGCCTGGGGGGGGGCCCAGTACTTC; CDR3aa: CASSLAWGGAQYF
abundance: NA; v_gene: TRBV7-9; j_gene: TRBJ1-2; d_gene: TRBD1; CDR3nt: TGTGCCAGCAGTCCGACAGGGGTCGATGGCTACACCTTC; CDR3aa: CASSPTGVDGYTF
abundance: NA; v_gene: TRBV6-6; j_gene: TRBJ1-1; d_gene: NA; CDR3nt: TGTGCCAGCAAGTTCGTGAGAACCCGGGAAGCTTTCTTT; CDR3aa: CASKFVRTREAFF
abundance: NA; v_gene: TRBV6-1; j_gene: TRBJ1-2; d_gene: NA; CDR3nt: TGTGCCAGCAGTGATGTTACGGCGGAATACCTCTATGGCTACACCTTC; CDR3aa: CASSDVTAEYLYGYTF
abundance: NA; v_gene: TRBV7-9; j_gene: TRBJ1-2; d_gene: NA; CDR3nt: TGTGCCAGCAGCCCCCTACAGGGAGGGAGCGATGGCTACACCTTC; CDR3aa: CASSPLQGGSDGYTF
abundance: NA; v_gene: TRBV2; j_gene: TRBJ1-2; d_gene: TRBD1; CDR3nt: TGTGCCAGCAGGCACGGACAGGGAGTATTCTATGGCTACACCTTC; CDR3aa: CASRHGQGVFYGYTF
abundance: NA; v_gene: TRBV6-5; j_gene: TRBJ2-2; d_gene: TRBD2; CDR3nt: TGTGCCAGCGGACGGGGGGGCACCGGGGAGCTGTTTTTT; CDR3aa: CASGRGGTGELFF
abundance: NA; v_gene: TRBV18; j_gene: TRBJ2-3; d_gene: NA; CDR3nt: TGTGCCAGCTCACCCGGAGATACGCAGTATTTT; CDR3aa: CASSPGDTQYF
abundance: NA; v_gene: TRBV5-1; j_gene: TRBJ1-3; d_gene: TRBD1; CDR3nt: TGCGCCAGCAGCACGAAAACAGGGGTCTCTGGAAACACCATATATTTT; CDR3aa: CASSTKTGVSGNTIYF
abundance: once; v_gene: TRBV28; j_gene: TRBJ1-5; d_gene: NA; CDR3nt: TGTGCCAGCAGGTCCCTGGACAGCGTTTATAGCAATCAGCCCCAGCATTTT; CDR3aa: CASRSLDSVYSNQPQHF
abundance: NA; v_gene: TRBV7-9; j_gene: TRBJ2-2; d_gene: NA; CDR3nt: TGTGCCAGCAGCCCGAAAGATGGCAGGGCCGGGGAGCTGTTTTTT; CDR3aa: CASSPKDGRAGELFF
abundance: NA; v_gene: TRBV27; j_gene: TRBJ2-2; d_gene: NA; CDR3nt: TGTGCCAGCAGTTTGGGGGGAATGACCGGGGAGCTGTTTTTT; CDR3aa: CASSLGGMTGELFF
abundance: NA; v_gene: TRBV5-6; j_gene: TRBJ2-5; d_gene: TRBD1; CDR3nt: TGTGCCAGCAGCTTAATCGGACAGGGGAGGGAGACCCAGTACTTC; CDR3aa: CASSLIGQGRETQYF
abundance: NA; v_gene: TRBV4-1; j_gene: TRBJ2-3; d_gene: TRBD2; CDR3nt: TGCGCCAGCAGCCCCGGGACTAGCGGGGCAACAGATACGCAGTATTTT; CDR3aa: CASSPGTSGATDTQYF
abundance: once; v_gene: TRBV3-1/TRBV3-2; j_gene: TRBJ2-3; d_gene: NA; CDR3nt: TGTGCCAGCAGCCAAATGGTTAGAGATACGCAGTATTTT; CDR3aa: CASSQMVRDTQYF
abundance: once; v_gene: TRBV3-1/TRBV3-2; j_gene: TRBJ2-1; d_gene: NA; CDR3nt: TGTGCCAGCAGCCCCCAAAACAATGAGCAGTTCTTC; CDR3aa: CASSPQNNEQFF
abundance: NA; v_gene: TRBV9; j_gene: TRBJ1-5; d_gene: TRBD1; CDR3nt: TGTGCCAGCAGCCCCGGGACAGTTGATCAGCCCCAGCATTTT; CDR3aa: CASSPGTVDQPQHF
abundance: NA; v_gene: TRBV28; j_gene: TRBJ2-3; d_gene: NA; CDR3nt: TGTGCCAGCAGCCCACTAGCAAATACAGATACGCAGTATTTT; CDR3aa: CASSPLANTDTQYF
abundance: NA; v_gene: TRBV9; j_gene: TRBJ2-2; d_gene: NA; CDR3nt: TGTGCCAGCAGCGTTCAGGGTATTGGCACCGGGGAGCTGTTTTTT; CDR3aa: CASSVQGIGTGELFF
abundance: NA; v_gene: TRBV2; j_gene: TRBJ1-5; d_gene: NA; CDR3nt: TGTGCCAGCAGTAGTGGCCAGGGAGGTAATCAGCCCCAGCATTTT; CDR3aa: CASSSGQGGNQPQHF
abundance: NA; v_gene: TRBV3-1/TRBV3-2; j_gene: TRBJ2-5; d_gene: NA; CDR3nt: TGTGCCAGCAGCCAAGATCTATCCGCGATCCAAGAGACCCAGTACTTC; CDR3aa: CASSQDLSAIQETQYF
abundance: NA; v_gene: TRBV18; j_gene: TRBJ1-5; d_gene: NA; CDR3nt: TGTGCCAGCTCGTTCAGGGTCAACCAGCCCCAGCATTTT; CDR3aa: CASSFRVNQPQHF
abundance: NA; v_gene: TRBV9; j_gene: TRBJ2-1; d_gene: NA; CDR3nt: TGTGCCAGCAGCGTAGAGGCTAGCTTTTACAATGAGCAGTTCTTC; CDR3aa: CASSVEASFYNEQFF
abundance: NA; v_gene: TRBV3-1/TRBV3-2; j_gene: TRBJ2-3; d_gene: NA; CDR3nt: TGTGCCAGCAGCCAAGACAGGGGCTTAACGCAGTATTTT; CDR3aa: CASSQDRGLTQYF
abundance: NA; v_gene: TRBV7-8; j_gene: TRBJ2-3; d_gene: NA; CDR3nt: TGTGCCAGCAGCCCCTGGGGACTTACTAGCACAGATACGCAGTATTTT; CDR3aa: CASSPWGLTSTDTQYF
abundance: NA; v_gene: TRBV4-1; j_gene: TRBJ1-1; d_gene: TRBD1; CDR3nt: TGCGCCAGCAGCGGCCAGGGGGCCACTGAAGCTTTCTTT; CDR3aa: CASSGQGATEAFF
abundance: NA; v_gene: TRBV18; j_gene: TRBJ2-7; d_gene: NA; CDR3nt: TGTGCCAGCTCGGACTACGGGACCCATGACTACGAGCAGTACTTC; CDR3aa: CASSDYGTHDYEQYF
abundance: NA; v_gene: TRBV6-1; j_gene: TRBJ1-2; d_gene: NA; CDR3nt: TGTGCCAGCAGTGAAGACCCCCCAGCTAACTATGGCTACACCTTC; CDR3aa: CASSEDPPANYGYTF
abundance: NA; v_gene: TRBV28; j_gene: TRBJ2-2; d_gene: TRBD1; CDR3nt: TGTGCCAGCAGTTGGAGGGGACAGGGGATAACCGGGGAGCTGTTTTTT; CDR3aa: CASSWRGQGITGELFF